The 14 T cell receptor beta chains listed next were all sequenced from one sample in a study of ipilimumab plus nivolumab after autologous stem cell transplantation. Profiling relied on immunoSEQ multiplex PCR, and the TCRdb table lists in-frame clones only, not all of them. This table has 20,000 to 25,000 clones, 70% to 80% appearing once. The input for sequencing was PBMCs, taken in a trial of ipilimumab plus nivolumab as post-transplant consolidation. The receptor set was obtained from a male donor with diffuse large B-cell lymphoma.

The chain recombines TRBV5-5 with TRBJ1-6, with D possibly matching TRBD1 (5 bases). The CDR3 is 15 residues long. Germline CDR1 reads SGHKS; CDR2 reads YYEKEE (reference sequence). V dropped 0 bases and J dropped 10 bases, with 14 bases sitting between them. In DNA, the CDR3 is TGTGCCAGCAGCTTGGTTCGGGGCCACGGATCACCCCTCCACTTT. Its protein is CASSLVRGHGSPLHF.

This chain links TRBV2 with TRBJ1-1; D is ambiguous. There are 13 residues in the CDR3. The germline CDR1 and CDR2 sequences are SNHLY and FYNNEI. The ends were cut back, 5 bases at V and 0 bases at J, with 7 bases in the middle. The CDR3 nucleotides read TGTGCCAGCAGTCCTATCATGAACACTGAAGCTTTCTTT. The encoded protein is CASSPIMNTEAFF.

This clone was counted only a few times. The chain couples TRBV10-3 to TRBJ2-5; 14 bases map to TRBD2. Germline CDR1 is ENHRY and CDR2 is SYGVKD. Trimming at V came to 6 bases and at J to 4 bases, leaving 4 bases not matched to a gene. The CDR3 has 15 residues. The CDR3 loop is CAIRETSGGVETQYF. In DNA form, the CDR3 reads TGTGCCATCAGAGAGACTAGCGGGGGGGTAGAGACCCAGTACTTC.

This clone has only one observation. The V and J genes are TRBV5-4 and TRBJ2-5; maybe TRBD2 (6 bases). The germline V gene encodes CDR1 SGHNT and CDR2 YYREEE (reference sequence). This CDR3 is built from 16 residues. The germline V and J ends were trimmed by 0 bases and 2 bases, with 14 bases remaining between them. DNA of the CDR3: TGTGCCAGCAGCTTGGCCGCGCGGGGTCTGCAAGAGACCCAGTACTTC. This translates into CASSLAARGLQETQYF.

The rearrangement joins TRBV5-1 to TRBJ1-6; a weak D match, TRBD1 (5 bases). The germline gives CDR1 SGHRS, CDR2 YFSETQ. CDR3 length equals 16 residues. Between the trimmed V and J ends, which lost 4 bases and 4 bases, there was a span of 15 bases. The CDR3: CASSGGDGSYNSPLHF. DNA for the CDR3: TGCGCCAGCAGCGGGGGGGACGGATCGTATAATTCACCCCTCCACTTT.

The chain combines TRBV7-2 with TRBJ1-6; D not certain. The germline CDR1 and CDR2 sequences are SGHTA and FQGNSA. The CDR3 is 19 residues long. V gave up 5 bases and J gave up 0 bases, with 20 bases separating them. In DNA form, the CDR3 reads TGTGCCAGCAGCCTCCAGGAGGCCTGGCCAGGCTCCTATAATTCACCCCTCCACTTT. Translation gives CASSLQEAWPGSYNSPLHF. The full variable domain, with the rest looked up from reference TRBV7-2 and TRBJ1-6, is GAGVSQSPSNKVTEKGKDVELRCDPISGHTALYWYRQSLGQGLEFLIYFQGNSAPDKSGLPSDRFSAERTGGSVSTLTIQRTQQEDSAVYLCASSLQEAWPGSYNSPLHFGNGTRLTVT.

This sequence joins TRBV4-3 and TRBJ1-2; D is ambiguous. V was shortened by 1 base and J by 7 bases, with 19 bases between the two germline ends. The CDR3 consists of 16 residues. CDR1 LGHNA and CDR2 YSLEER come from the germline V gene. Here the CDR3 reads CASSQVPATNRFGYTF. CDR3 bases: TGCGCCAGCAGCCAAGTTCCGGCAACCAACCGGTTTGGCTACACCTTC.

The CDR3, as DNA: TGTGCCTGGAGCGTGGATTACACAGATACGCAGTATTTT. Translation: CAWSVDYTDTQYF. The chain couples TRBV30 to TRBJ2-3; D uncertain. Germline CDR1 and CDR2: GTSNPN and SVGIG (reference sequence). The CDR3 consists of 13 residues. V was shortened by 3 bases and J by 2 bases, with 9 bases between the two germline ends.

This clone appeared once. V usage is TRBV2 and J usage is TRBJ1-5; D is ambiguous. Germline V gives CDR1 SNHLY, CDR2 FYNNEI. The CDR3 consists of 13 residues. The V end was cut by 1 base, the J end by 1 base, with 2 bases between. CDR3 nucleotides: TGTGCCAGCAGTGAAGAGAGCAATCAGCCCCAGCATTTT. This gives the protein CASSEESNQPQHF. The full variable domain, its missing parts supplied by reference TRBV2 and TRBJ1-5, is EPEVTQTPSHQVTQMGQEVILRCVPISNHLYFYWYRQILGQKVEFLVSFYNNEISEKSEIFDDQFSVERPDGSNFTLKIRSTKLEDSAMYFCASSEESNQPQHFGDGTRLSIL.

The chain uses TRBV5-1 and TRBJ1-5, with TRBD1 matching 9 bases. Germline V gene data show CDR1 as SGHRS and CDR2 as YFSETQ. The CDR3 runs 14 residues. J lost 6 bases, V lost 4 bases, and 5 bases had no gene match. As DNA, the CDR3 is TGCGCCAGCAGCCGGACAGGGGATAGTCAGCCCCAGCATTTT. Protein sequence: CASSRTGDSQPQHF.

This sequence joins TRBV7-9 and TRBJ2-5, with D maybe TRBD2 (6 bases). Deletions cut 4 bases from V and 3 bases from J, with 15 bases between. The CDR3 is 15 amino acids. CDR1 SEHNR and CDR2 FQNEAQ come from the germline V gene (reference sequence). The CDR3 DNA reads TGTGCCAGCAGCTCCTCGGCGGGGCGAAAAGAGACCCAGTACTTC. As protein: CASSSSAGRKETQYF. The full variable domain, in which reference TRBV7-9 and TRBJ2-5 provide the parts outside the CDR3, is DTGVSQNPRHKITKRGQNVTFRCDPISEHNRLYWYRQTLGQGPEFLTYFQNEAQLEKSRLLSDRFSAERPKGSFSTLEIQRTEQGDSAMYLCASSSSAGRKETQYFGPGTRLLVL.

Notes on this clone: The sample has other DNA sequences that encode this CDR3 too. The CDR3 loop is CAWNSAGKQPQHF. In DNA, the CDR3 is TGTGCCTGGAATTCTGCCGGGAAGCAGCCCCAGCATTTT. The V gene is TRBV30, the J gene TRBJ1-5; D is unclear. Germline lookup yields CDR1 GTSNPN and CDR2 SVGIG (reference sequence). V was shortened by 4 bases and J by 7 bases, with 14 bases between the two germline ends. There are 13 residues in the CDR3.

The chain is built from TRBV11-1 and TRBJ2-1; weak D call: TRBD2 (6 bases). V was pared by 5 bases and J by 14 bases, with 16 bases between. This CDR3 has 12 residues. Germline values: CDR1 SGHAT, CDR2 FQDESV (reference sequence). This chain's CDR3 is CASSSYGGGKFF. CDR3 in DNA: TGTGCCAGCAGCAGCTACGGGGGTGGGAAGTTCTTC. Variable domain in full (rest from reference TRBV11-1 and TRBJ2-1): EAEVAQSPRYKITEKSQAVAFWCDPISGHATLYWYRQILGQGPELLVQFQDESVVDDSQLPKDRFSAERLKGVDSTLKIQPAELGDSAMYLCASSSYGGGKFFGPGTRLTVL.

CDR3 DNA sequence: TGTGCCAGCAGCTTAGACCAGACTAGAGGGGAGCTGTTTTTT. Protein: CASSLDQTRGELFF. The gene calls are TRBV7-6 and TRBJ2-2; maybe TRBD2 (6 bases). This CDR3 is 14 amino acids long. V was trimmed by 1 base and J by 8 bases, leaving 11 bases between them. Germline-derived CDR1 and CDR2 are SGHVS and FNYEAQ. Full variable domain (rest looked up from reference TRBV7-6 and TRBJ2-2): GAGVSQSPRYKVTKRGQDVALRCDPISGHVSLYWYRQALGQGPEFLTYFNYEAQQDKSGLPNDRFSAERPEGSISTLTIQRTEQRDSAMYRCASSLDQTRGELFFGEGSRLTVL.